Listed here are 26 T cell receptor beta chains from one sample, sequenced in a study of human T cells and chemical hapten exposure. Library preparation tagged each individual cDNA molecule with a unique molecular identifier. TCRdb called the reads again in MiXCR, with one record for every CDR3 protein. The table has 100,000 to 150,000 distinct CDR3 sequences, around 9% seen once; the top ten hold roughly 1.3%. Whole blood, unfractionated, served as the material for total RNA extraction. Material: whole blood. All receptors come from a human donor in good health. Some clones in this sample may be carry-over from other donors' samples.

In this sample, this clonotype turned up a few times. V and J are TRBV20-1 and TRBJ2-5; D may correspond to TRBD1 or TRBD2 (6 bases each). Germline assignment: CDR1 DFQATT and CDR2 SNEGSKA (reference sequence). CDR3 length equals 14 residues. Trimming left V 2 bases short and J 5 bases short, with 15 bases between. The CDR3 is CSARRWGAEETQYF. DNA for the CDR3: TGCAGTGCTAGACGCTGGGGGGCAGAGGAGACCCAGTACTTC.

This clonotype was counted at least ten times. This sequence joins TRBV7-2 and TRBJ1-3; no clear D gene. This CDR3 spans 13 amino acids. Deletions cut 8 bases from V and 3 bases from J, with 11 bases between. Germline-derived CDR1 and CDR2 are SGHTA and FQGNSA. The CDR3 reads CASGVDLGNTIYF. CDR3 DNA sequence: TGTGCCAGCGGGGTCGACCTTGGAAACACCATATATTTT.

CDR3 coding DNA: TGCAGCGTTGAATTTCCGGGTCTAAATGGCTACACCTTC. Translation gives CSVEFPGLNGYTF. V is TRBV29-1 and J is TRBJ1-2; D unresolved. The CDR3 loop spans 13 amino acids. Germline CDR1 and CDR2: SQVTM and ANQGSEA. Trimming cost V 2 bases and J 6 bases, with 13 bases left between them.

This clonotype was seen many times. J is TRBJ1-1 and V is TRBV3-1, with 7 bases that match TRBD1. CDR1 is LGHDT, CDR2 YNNKEL, per germline (reference sequence). The CDR3 totals 14 residues. V was pared by 4 bases and J by 6 bases, with 8 bases of the junction left unmatched. Written as DNA, the CDR3 is TGTGCCAGCAGCCGCGCGACAGGGTCAGCTGAAGCTTTCTTT. This codes for CASSRATGSAEAFF.

The chain carries TRBV7-9 and TRBJ2-1; 7 bases fit TRBD2. Germline V gives CDR1 SEHNR, CDR2 FQNEAQ (reference sequence). J was trimmed by 10 bases and V by 2 bases; bases with no gene match: 5. The length of the CDR3 is 13 residues. In nucleotides, the CDR3 is TGTGCCAGCAGCTTATCTAGCGGAAGGGAGCAGTTCTTC. Residues: CASSLSSGREQFF.

The J gene is TRBJ2-1, the V gene TRBV5-1; 10 bases are a match to TRBD2. Trimming took 3 bases from V and 9 from J; bases not matched to a gene: 6. In germline, CDR1 is SGHRS, CDR2 YFSETQ. The CDR3 extends over 14 amino acids. The CDR3 region is CASSYASGSSEQFF. Here the CDR3 DNA reads TGCGCCAGCAGCTACGCTAGCGGGAGTAGTGAGCAGTTCTTC. Full variable domain (missing parts from reference TRBV5-1 and TRBJ2-1): KAGVTQTPRYLIKTRGQQVTLSCSPISGHRSVSWYQQTPGQGLQFLFEYFSETQRNKGNFPGRFSGRQFSNSRSEMNVSTLELGDSALYLCASSYASGSSEQFFGPGTRLTVL.

The V and J genes are TRBV19 and TRBJ1-1; 8 nucleotides agree with TRBD1. Germline assignment: CDR1 LNHDA and CDR2 SQIVND (reference sequence). This CDR3 contains 14 residues. The trim removed 7 bases at V and 7 bases at J, leaving 11 bases unmatched. CDR3 in DNA: TGTGCCAGTAAAGACCAGGGGGCGCGGGGTGAAGCTTTCTTT. Its protein is CASKDQGARGEAFF.

The chain links TRBV11-2 to TRBJ2-7; 9 positions match TRBD2. Germline V gene data show CDR1 as SGHAT and CDR2 as FQNNGV. J gave up 4 bases and V 1 base, and 8 bases lay outside the gene matches. This CDR3 region has 16 residues. In nucleotides, the CDR3 is TGTGCCAGCAGCTTAGTCAGGCTAGCGGGACGGTACGAGCAGTACTTC. Its translation: CASSLVRLAGRYEQYF. Based on the CDR3 plus reference TRBV11-2 and TRBJ2-7, the full variable domain is EAGVAQSPRYKIIEKRQSVAFWCNPISGHATLYWYQQILGQGPKLLIQFQNNGVVDDSQLPKDRFSAERLKGVDSTLKIQPAKLEDSAVYLCASSLVRLAGRYEQYFGPGTRLTVT.

This chain links TRBV12-3 or TRBV12-4 with TRBJ2-2; the match to TRBD2 covers 7 bases. With V trimmed by 7 bases and J by 6 bases, 8 bases remained unmatched. The CDR3 length is 14 residues. The DNA of the CDR3 is TGTGCCAGCAACCGAAGGGGAGGGCCCGGGGAGCTGTTTTTT. As protein: CASNRRGGPGELFF.

This clonotype appeared a few times. This sequence joins TRBV29-1 and TRBJ2-7, with 7 bases aligning to TRBD1. Germline V gene sequence: CDR1 SQVTM, CDR2 ANQGSEA. The CDR3 is made up of 13 amino acids. Trimming took 2 bases from V and 5 from J; bases not matched to a gene: 6. CDR3 residues: CSVEPPGGNEQYF. The CDR3 DNA sequence: TGCAGCGTTGAACCCCCAGGGGGAAACGAGCAGTACTTC.

This clonotype was detected a few times. This sequence joins TRBV4-2 and TRBJ2-7; D may be TRBD1 (6 bases). Germline CDR1 and CDR2: LGHNA and YNFKEQ. V was clipped by 4 bases and J by 3 bases, with 10 bases between them. The CDR3 is 13 amino acids. The CDR3 spells CASSLRGGYEQYF. The CDR3 nucleotides are TGTGCCAGCAGCCTCAGGGGTGGCTACGAGCAGTACTTC.

This clonotype was recorded at least ten times. This chain links TRBV4-1 with TRBJ2-7; 8 bases map to TRBD2. The CDR3 spans 16 residues. Trimming took 0 bases from V and 3 from J; bases not matched to a gene: 7. Germline-derived CDR1 and CDR2 are MGHRA and YSYEKL. The DNA of the CDR3 is TGCGCCAGCAGCCAAGATCGTAATAGCGGGATCTACGAGCAGTACTTC. Translating it yields CASSQDRNSGIYEQYF.

A few counts support this clonotype. The V gene is TRBV6-2 or TRBV6-3, the J gene TRBJ2-6; D is uncertain. CDR3 length equals 15 residues. Trimming cost V 5 bases and J 0 bases, with 8 bases left between them. Looked up from germline, CDR1 is MNHEY and CDR2 is SVGEGT. The CDR3 region has the DNA TGTGCCAGCAGTCTCGACACCTCTGGGGCCAACGTCCTGACTTTC. Its protein is CASSLDTSGANVLTF.

This clonotype was detected many times. The gene calls are TRBV27 and TRBJ1-1; weak D call: TRBD1 (5 bases). Trimming removed 3 bases at V and 0 bases at J, with 8 bases between. The germline gives CDR1 MNHEY, CDR2 SMNVEV (reference sequence). This CDR3 comprises 14 residues. CDR3 region: CASSFAGLNTEAFF. In nucleotides, the CDR3 is TGTGCCAGCAGTTTCGCGGGGCTGAACACTGAAGCTTTCTTT.

CDR3 DNA: TGCGCCAGCAGTTCACTAGCGGGAGACGAGCAGTACTTC. Translating it yields CASSSLAGDEQYF. The genes are TRBV10-1 and TRBJ2-7; 11 nucleotides match TRBD2. Germline V gene sequence: CDR1 WNHNN, CDR2 SYGVQD (reference sequence). V gave up 5 bases and J gave up 5 bases; unmatched junction bases: 2. CDR3 length: 13 amino acids.

This clonotype was seen more than once but under ten times. The gene calls are TRBV20-1 and TRBJ2-1; 10 bases line up with TRBD1. Germline V gene sequence: CDR1 DFQATT, CDR2 SNEGSKA (reference sequence). J lost 7 bases, V lost 0 bases, and 3 bases had no gene match. CDR3 length: 14 residues. The CDR3 nucleotides read TGCAGTGCTAGAGATTGGGGACAGGGGAATGAGCAGTTCTTC. It encodes CSARDWGQGNEQFF.

The chain uses TRBV27 and TRBJ2-3, with TRBD1 identical over 7 bases. This CDR3 spans 13 amino acids. J lost 5 bases, V lost 7 bases, and 6 bases had no gene match. Germline V gene sequence: CDR1 MNHEY, CDR2 SMNVEV (reference sequence). In DNA form, the CDR3 reads TGTGCCAGCACCACCTACAGGGGAGATACGCAGTATTTT. Protein product: CASTTYRGDTQYF.

This clonotype was found a few times. V gene TRBV2 combines with J gene TRBJ1-4; no clear D gene. The CDR3 is 14 amino acids. Trimming removed 5 bases at V and 0 bases at J, with 7 bases between. CDR1 and CDR2 (germline): SNHLY, FYNNEI. CDR3 DNA sequence: TGTGCCAGCAGTTTCGGGGCAACTAATGAAAAACTGTTTTTT. This codes for CASSFGATNEKLFF. Full variable domain (missing parts from reference TRBV2 and TRBJ1-4): EPEVTQTPSHQVTQMGQEVILRCVPISNHLYFYWYRQILGQKVEFLVSFYNNEISEKSEIFDDQFSVERPDGSNFTLKIRSTKLEDSAMYFCASSFGATNEKLFFGSGTQLSVL.

This sequence joins TRBV12-3 or TRBV12-4 and TRBJ1-1, with D possibly matching TRBD1 (6 bases). V was clipped by 4 bases and J by 5 bases, with 11 bases between them. The CDR3 spans 13 residues. The DNA of the CDR3 is TGTGCCAGCAGTTACAGGGTTAGGACTGAAGCTTTCTTT. Protein: CASSYRVRTEAFF.

This clonotype was detected only a few times. V usage is TRBV5-4 and J usage is TRBJ1-5; TRBD1 is a possible D gene (5 bases). V was shortened by 4 bases and J by 2 bases, with 10 bases between the two germline ends. This CDR3 has 14 amino acids. The germline CDR1 and CDR2 sequences are SGHNT and YYREEE (reference sequence). The CDR3 coding sequence is TGTGCCAGCAGCGGGGGATTGGGCAATCAGCCCCAGCATTTT. Translating gives CASSGGLGNQPQHF.

The chain couples TRBV4-1 to TRBJ2-1; 12 bases line up with TRBD2. CDR3 length: 17 residues. Germline CDR1 is MGHRA and CDR2 is YSYEKL. Trimming cost V 1 base and J 7 bases; bases outside gene matches: 8. Here the CDR3 DNA reads TGCGCCAGCAGCCAAGGGTACCTAGCGGGGGGGGGGAATGAGCAGTTCTTC. Amino acids: CASSQGYLAGGGNEQFF.

This clonotype showed up many times. V is TRBV20-1 and J is TRBJ2-1; 14 bases are shared with TRBD2. Trimming removed 6 bases from V and 8 bases from J; junction bases left unmatched: 9. This CDR3 has 15 amino acids. CDR1 DFQATT and CDR2 SNEGSKA come from the germline V gene (reference sequence). This chain's CDR3 is CSARLAGGPWDEQFF. In DNA, the CDR3 is TGCAGTGCCAGACTAGCGGGAGGGCCATGGGATGAGCAGTTCTTC.

This clonotype has ten or more counts. The chain combines TRBV5-1 with TRBJ2-2; D ambiguous. V lost 5 bases to trimming and J lost 4 bases, with 15 bases between them. This CDR3 has 15 amino acids. Germline V CDR1 and CDR2: SGHRS, YFSETQ. The CDR3 nucleotides read TGCGCCAGCAGTCCTACCCGGGCGAGCACCGGGGAGCTGTTTTTT. Residues: CASSPTRASTGELFF.

Concerning this clonotype itself: A much larger clone lies a single base off, so this may be a read error. The V and J genes are TRBV7-2 and TRBJ1-5; D unresolved. Germline V gene data show CDR1 as SGHTA and CDR2 as FQGNSA. V was cut by 1 base and J by 1 base, with 8 bases left in between. The CDR3 spans 15 residues. The CDR3 region has the DNA TGTGCCAGCAGCTTAGGCGCAGGAAGCAATCAGCCCCAGCATTTT. Its protein product is CASSLGAGSNQPQHF.

This clonotype was recorded at least ten times. The chain is built from TRBV7-2 and TRBJ1-1; D might be TRBD1 (5 bases). Per the germline V gene, CDR1 is SGHTA and CDR2 is FQGNSA. The CDR3 totals 14 residues. V was clipped by 3 bases and J by 8 bases, with 16 bases between them. The CDR3 DNA reads as TGTGCCAGCAGCTTTCTGAGGGGAAACTCGGAAGCTTTCTTT. It translates to CASSFLRGNSEAFF.

This clonotype has at least ten counts. The rearrangement uses TRBV29-1 and TRBJ1-1; no clear D gene. This CDR3 is built from 12 residues. V was cut by 6 bases and J by 3 bases, with 11 bases left in between. Germline V gives CDR1 SQVTM, CDR2 ANQGSEA. The CDR3 coding sequence is TGCAGCGTGACTGAAAGAGACACTGAAGCTTTCTTT. This gives the protein CSVTERDTEAFF.